A selection of T cell receptor beta chains follows, all from one sample in a study of blood T cells in healthy people across ages. TCRdb called the 5' RACE reads again in MiXCR, with one record for every CDR3 protein. Of approximately 940,000 distinct CDR3 sequences detected, 48% appear once; the ten largest clones hold 13%. Material for sequencing was blood. These receptors all come from a man aged 25 to 40 in good health. Both conserved end residues are part of each CDR3. The order of the fields is CDR3 length, D gene, clone size, J gene, V gene, CDR3 protein, CDR3 DNA. A D gene is named only where the DNA matches it firmly. Not every row has a clone size; where given, it reads once, few, many or a size class.

16 NA NA TRBJ1-4 TRBV3-1 CASSQPRGGVGEKLFF TGTGCCAGCAGCCAACCCCGGGGAGGGGTCGGGGAAAAACTGTTTTTT
17 TRBD1 NA TRBJ2-5 TRBV7-2 CASSSSSYRGPGETQYF TGTGCCAGCAGCTCATCCAGTTACAGGGGTCCGGGAGAGACCCAGTACTTC
13 NA once TRBJ2-5 TRBV10-3 CAISAGIQETQYF TGTGCCATCAGTGCGGGTATCCAAGAGACCCAGTACTTC
14 NA NA TRBJ1-2 TRBV12-3/TRBV12-4 CASTQSGTVYGYTF TGTGCCAGCACCCAAAGCGGGACGGTCTATGGCTACACCTTC
15 TRBD2 few TRBJ2-3 TRBV6-6 CASKGSGGRTDTQYF TGTGCCAGCAAGGGTAGCGGGGGACGCACAGATACGCAGTATTTT
15 NA NA TRBJ1-2 TRBV4-1 CASSQDPDRQYGYTF TGCGCCAGCAGCCAAGACCCCGACAGGCAATATGGCTACACCTTC
13 NA few TRBJ1-1 TRBV6-2/TRBV6-3 CASGPSPNTEAFF TGTGCCAGCGGTCCCTCGCCGAACACTGAAGCTTTCTTT
12 NA NA TRBJ2-5 TRBV20-1 CSARDRQETQYF TGCAGTGCTAGAGACAGGCAAGAGACCCAGTACTTC
15 NA NA TRBJ2-6 TRBV6-5 CASSYQFSEANVLTF TGTGCCAGCAGTTACCAGTTTTCTGAGGCCAACGTCCTGACTTTC
15 NA NA TRBJ2-7 TRBV5-1 CASSLGGFSSYEQYF TGCGCCAGCAGCTTGGGTGGGTTCTCGAGCTACGAGCAGTACTTC
13 NA NA TRBJ2-2 TRBV29-1 CSAGTGLTGELFF TGCAGCGCCGGGACCGGGCTCACCGGGGAGCTGTTTTTT
17 TRBD2 NA TRBJ2-1 TRBV4-1 CASSHLALGLADNEQFF TGCGCCAGCAGCCACTTGGCCCTGGGACTAGCGGACAATGAGCAGTTCTTC
15 TRBD2 few TRBJ2-4 TRBV7-3 CASSLIGQGGYIQYF TGTGCCAGCAGCTTAATCGGCCAGGGAGGGTACATTCAGTACTTC
13 NA few TRBJ2-7 TRBV20-1 CSASGGVENEQYF TGCAGTGCTAGTGGCGGGGTGGAGAATGAGCAGTACTTC
17 TRBD2 NA TRBJ2-1 TRBV20-1 CSATRFGGGGTYNEQFF TGCAGTGCTACTCGTTTTGGGGGCGGGGGGACCTACAATGAGCAGTTCTTC
13 NA few TRBJ2-5 TRBV12-3/TRBV12-4 CASGTGLRETQYF TGTGCCAGCGGTACAGGGCTCCGAGAGACCCAGTACTTC
14 NA once TRBJ2-3 TRBV6-2/TRBV6-3 CASSYDQLADTQYF TGTGCCAGCAGTTACGACCAATTGGCAGATACGCAGTATTTT
13 NA many TRBJ2-5 TRBV27 CASSVGIQETQYF TGTGCCAGCAGTGTCGGGATCCAAGAGACCCAGTACTTC
15 NA NA TRBJ2-3 TRBV18 CTSSPGQAEADTQYF TGTACCAGCTCACCGGGGCAGGCCGAAGCAGATACGCAGTATTTT
14 TRBD1 NA TRBJ2-1 TRBV6-2/TRBV6-3 CASSYGDSYNEQFF TGTGCCAGCAGCTACGGGGACAGCTACAATGAGCAGTTCTTC
12 NA NA TRBJ1-1 TRBV12-3/TRBV12-4 CASRFWGTEAFF TGTGCCAGCAGGTTTTGGGGAACTGAAGCTTTCTTT
14 TRBD2 NA TRBJ2-7 TRBV10-3 CAISGRGNPYEQYF TGTGCCATCAGTGGGCGGGGGAACCCCTACGAGCAGTACTTC
16 TRBD2 NA TRBJ2-1 TRBV2 CASSEDSGGAWNEQFF TGTGCCAGCAGTGAAGACAGCGGGGGGGCCTGGAATGAGCAGTTCTTC
14 TRBD1 once TRBJ1-2 TRBV6-1 CASATGALNYGYTF TGTGCCAGTGCGACAGGGGCGCTTAACTATGGCTACACCTTC
13 NA few TRBJ2-3 TRBV18 CASSPQTTDTQYF TGTGCCAGCTCACCTCAGACTACAGATACGCAGTATTTT
14 NA NA TRBJ1-2 TRBV5-1 CASSSSDAGNDYTF TGCGCCAGCAGCTCCTCTGACGCAGGCAATGACTACACCTTC
14 NA NA TRBJ2-1 TRBV4-1 CASSQPVEGNEQFF TGCGCCAGCAGCCAGCCGGTAGAGGGCAATGAGCAGTTCTTC
12 NA NA TRBJ2-7 TRBV4-2 CASSRSGAEQYF TGTGCCAGCAGCCGGAGTGGGGCCGAGCAGTACTTC
17 NA NA TRBJ1-5 TRBV20-1 CSARGRSVPYSNQPQHF TGCAGTGCTAGAGGCAGGTCTGTACCGTATAGCAATCAGCCCCAGCATTTT
12 NA NA TRBJ2-5 TRBV20-1 CSAPVGSETQYF TGCAGTGCTCCGGTCGGGTCTGAGACCCAGTACTTC
13 NA few TRBJ2-7 TRBV27 CASRGTPSYEQYF TGTGCCAGCAGAGGGACACCTAGCTACGAGCAGTACTTC
13 TRBD2 NA TRBJ2-5 TRBV20-1 CSAGLGSSETQYF TGCAGTGCTGGACTAGGATCCTCGGAGACCCAGTACTTC
14 TRBD1 few TRBJ1-1 TRBV25-1 CASSTRQGFTEAFF TGTGCCAGCAGTACCCGACAGGGGTTCACTGAAGCTTTCTTT
15 TRBD1 NA TRBJ2-7 TRBV6-2/TRBV6-3 CASSDRGQGYHEQYF TGTGCCAGCAGTGACCGGGGACAGGGATACCACGAGCAGTACTTC
11 NA few TRBJ2-7 TRBV28 CASVTPYEQYF TGTGCCAGCGTAACCCCCTACGAGCAGTACTTC
15 TRBD1 once TRBJ2-5 TRBV7-6 CASSLVTGGWETQYF TGTGCCAGCAGCTTAGTGACAGGGGGTTGGGAGACCCAGTACTTC
13 NA few TRBJ2-1 TRBV18 CASSPDNSNEQFF TGTGCCAGCTCACCAGACAATTCCAATGAGCAGTTCTTC
15 TRBD1 few TRBJ2-7 TRBV4-1 CASSQAGTAFLEQYF TGCGCCAGCAGCCAAGCCGGGACAGCTTTCTTGGAGCAGTACTTC
20 TRBD2 NA TRBJ2-4 TRBV15 CATSRYRLAGQGLAKNIQYF TGTGCCACCAGCAGATACCGACTAGCGGGCCAAGGTCTAGCCAAAAACATTCAGTACTTC
12 NA few TRBJ2-3 TRBV29-1 CSVEPGTDTQYF TGCAGCGTTGAACCGGGCACAGATACGCAGTATTTT
12 NA NA TRBJ2-5 TRBV29-1 CSAEDGGETQYF TGCAGCGCCGAGGATGGAGGAGAGACCCAGTACTTC
15 TRBD1 NA TRBJ2-3 TRBV9 CASSVEGASTDTQYF TGTGCCAGCAGCGTAGAGGGGGCTAGCACAGATACGCAGTATTTT
15 TRBD1 few TRBJ2-7 TRBV20-1 CSARDLTQGAYEQYF TGCAGTGCTAGAGATCTGACGCAGGGGGCTTACGAGCAGTACTTC
16 NA NA TRBJ2-7 TRBV7-8 CASSLRLKQGMYEQYF TGTGCCAGCAGCTTGAGACTTAAACAGGGAATGTACGAGCAGTACTTC
14 NA NA TRBJ1-5 TRBV4-1 CASSQDGGRQPQHF TGCGCCAGCAGCCAAGATGGGGGTCGGCAGCCCCAGCATTTT